This TCR beta chain originates from a study of CD8 T cells in ankylosing spondylitis. Findings and caveats of the study: Matched ankylosing spondylitis synovial fluid reportedly contained a significantly enriched population of disease-linked clones.

V was pared by 8 bases and J by 8 bases, with 25 bases between. The CDR3 length is 15 residues. CDR1 DFQATT and CDR2 SNEGSKA come from the germline V gene (reference sequence). This clonotype was observed a few times. Its antigen is as yet unknown. TCRdb analysed the 5' RACE reads with MiXCR anew, one entry per CDR3 protein. The sample shows just over 300,000 distinct CDR3 sequences, about 20% of them seen only once. V and J are TRBV20-1 and TRBJ2-1; TRBD2 is a possible D gene (7 bases). Material: blood, either unsorted or a sorted T cell fraction (not recorded which). The source is a female donor with ankylosing spondylitis or in good health (not recorded which). The chain's CDR3 is CSQKGGGLGFDEQFF. For the CDR3, the DNA is TGCAGTCAAAAGGGGGGGGGCTTAGGATTCGATGAGCAGTTCTTC.